One T cell receptor (beta chain) is described in this entry. Its cognate antigen has yet to be identified. Base-call qualities are not available, and no considerably larger clone is one nucleotide away. In total, roughly 670 healthy bone marrow donors made up the cohort. Cohort members were all nominally healthy when sampled, although unrecorded immune exposures were likely present. The donor tested CMV seronegative and was one of the 352 seronegative cohort members. A peripheral blood sample was provided by each donor, and peripheral blood mononuclear cells were used for TCR beta sequencing. Genomic DNA extraction from the blood cell samples was performed with the Qiagen DNeasy Blood Extraction Kit. Library construction relied on the immunoSEQ multiplex PCR assay. A mixture of 60 forward primers for TCR Vbeta segments and 13 reverse primers for TCR Jbeta segments was used in the multiplex PCR. The CDR3 region of rearranged TCR beta genes was amplified from genomic DNA with a multiplex PCR assay. On the Illumina HiSeq System, the amplified TCR beta libraries were sequenced as 87-base-pair reads. Processing in the source paper ran as follows. A later analysis counted around 72 million unique TCR beta chains across the 666 repertoires, and around 9.9 million of these chains were shared by at least two donors. A nearest-neighbor algorithm error-corrected the raw reads and collapsed the reads into unique sequences, merging closely related sequences to remove PCR and sequencing errors. To assign V, D and J gene segments, CDR3 sequences were aligned to IMGT reference sequences. For a sequence to be retained, a match of at least six nucleotides was required to both a V gene segment and a J gene segment. Rearrangements were classified as productive when the CDR3 lacked stop codons and remained in frame with V and J, and all other rearrangements were classified as non-productive. CDR3 was defined by IMGT convention, running from the second conserved V-encoded cysteine to the conserved J-encoded phenylalanine. In an earlier analysis of roughly 580 of the donors, sequences lacking an unambiguous match to a single V gene segment were excluded. An earlier analysis of approximately 590 of the donors called V segments functional above 56.7% productive rearrangements and segregating when the between-donor standard deviation exceeded 5%. A statistical classification framework was built to diagnose cytomegalovirus status from the catalog of TCR beta chain sequences. V and J gene assignment, in a later analysis, came from comparing TCR nucleotide sequences with IMGT/GENE-DB human TR gene sequences. In a later analysis, CDR3 sequences and most-parsimonious VDJ recombination scenarios were assigned using the TCRdist pipeline. In a later analysis, each TCR beta chain was defined by its CDR3 amino acid sequence together with its V-gene family, and reads without a unique V-gene family were excluded. In a later analysis, 500 to 700 highly shared, low-generation-probability nucleotide sequences were removed to address suspected cross-contamination and a sequencing artifact. For each public chain, a later analysis derived a clonal expansion index from normalized ranks of inferred template counts within each repertoire. Generation probabilities in a later analysis came from a VDJ recombination model fitted to out-of-frame rearrangements, and those results were checked against IGoR. A later analysis scored TCR-TCR, TCR-HLA and TCR-CMV co-occurrence with hypergeometric tests, applying a repertoire-size bias correction to TCR pairs. False discovery rates were estimated in a later analysis by permuting HLA or CMV assignments 20 times. A later analysis grouped co-occurring TCRs with DBSCAN, adding TCRdist sequence similarity when clustering within HLA-allele-positive subsets. Repertoires with fewer than 30,000 or more than 120,000 public chains, plus five repertoires with anomalous nucleotide sharing, were excluded from co-occurrence clustering. Drawn from immuneACCESS, this table holds only the in-frame rearrangements with V and J called that TCRdb kept. Clones are partly lost; checked studies trace under half to an unresolved V gene and leave the rest unexplained. V and J calls and clone size are those listed in that table; D and trimming were worked out from the DNA. Within this sample are 150,000 to 200,000 clones, with around 85% of them counted one time only. Clones ranked in the top ten supply about 2% of the sample.

The data belong to a study of cytomegalovirus exposure and HLA in healthy donors (dated by TCRdb to 2016 to 2017). Some background on the complete study: According to an earlier analysis of several hundred of the donors, 150 million to 200 million T cells yielded approximately 120 million unique TCR beta sequences and 250 to 350 Gb of sequence data. In a later genetic analysis, genome-wide SNP genotypes for about 55% of the 666 donors were used, and that subset was treated as a discovery cohort. Every discovery cohort repertoire had been produced on one sequencing platform. In addition to the first cohort of around 670 subjects, a separate validation cohort of approximately 110 different subjects was used. Donor age, sex, ethnicity and CMV serostatus were collected together with the repertoire data. Of the approximately 400 genotyped donors, less than 85% were placed in the genetic ancestry cluster associated with self-reported Caucasian donors. In the later analysis, no new phenotypic data were used to find candidate immune exposures; instead, reliance was placed on TCR beta sequences and their occurrence across donors. To study patterns of TCR occurrence, a later analysis re-analyzed previously published TCR beta repertoires from 550 to 800 donors and added high-resolution HLA genotyping. HLA typing covered class I and class II loci at four-digit resolution. To predict cytomegalovirus infection status, the study combined high-throughput TCR immunosequencing, statistical association of individual TCRs with disease status, and machine learning. On average, roughly 240,000 unique TCR beta nucleotide sequences were sequenced per donor among some 430 genotyped donors of the cohort, with roughly 20% of those sequences being non-productive. An earlier analysis of nearly 600 of the donors applied high-throughput TCR beta sequencing to assess whether each TCR beta V gene segment acted as functional or pseudogenic. The study aimed to test whether cataloging public T cell receptors could reveal signatures of past pathogen exposure. About five DR-DQ haplotypes were treated as single units for association and clustering because of strong linkage in the cohort. The study profiled the T cell repertoires of 666 subjects by immunosequencing and related them to cytomegalovirus serostatus. The number of typed donors differed by locus: 629-630 for A, B, C, DRB1 and DQB1; approximately 540 for DQA1; roughly 600 for DPA1; and roughly 450 for DPB1. Approximately 300 gigabases of sequencing data and tens of millions of unique TCR sequences made up an early release that covered about 640 HLA-typed donors. What the work shows at the level of the full study, not this receptor alone: The classifier was reported to diagnose cytomegalovirus status with high specificity and sensitivity in both the original and validation cohorts. The cohort was sequenced for TCR beta chains only, and without alpha or paired-chain data the features that could be detected were limited. Because some donors lacked HLA typing at each locus, the association tests relied only on the typed subset. According to a later analysis, parvovirus B19, influenza, CMV and Epstein-Barr virus appeared linked to several top co-occurrence clusters. A few of the identified cytomegalovirus-associated TCR beta chains were confirmed in vitro to be specific for cytomegalovirus antigens. When HLA alleles, especially DR and DQ, strongly co-occurred, TCR associations were difficult to assign to individual alleles. Correlated functional status among segregating V segments might be attributable to linkage disequilibrium, but an unknown experimental factor could not be ruled out. A cluster of highly shared sequence variants was judged likely to represent a technical artifact of the sequencing pipeline. Sequencing depth was assumed to be roughly uniform across donors in the presence/absence analyses, though that assumption may not hold. In the study, some 160 TCR beta chains were listed as associated with cytomegalovirus. Most TCR sequences were observed very rarely across donors, whereas some public TCRs were present in many individuals. In a later analysis, the rate of TCR association differed among HLA loci, with DRB1 alleles having the most associated TCRs and HLA-C alleles having the fewest. Compared with the approximately 700-donor mean, donors in an Asian-associated ancestry cluster had fewer N-insertions in productive TCRs, according to a later genetic analysis. According to the authors, the approach could potentially be generalized to other disease states and immunological phenotypes. A later analysis found that HLA-associated TCR beta chains were more clonally expanded and had lower generation probabilities than equally common non-associated chains. A later analysis associated around 16,000 TCR beta sequences with specific HLA alleles at a false discovery rate of 0.05. The earlier analysis of 587 of the donors excluded approximately 17 rarely observed V segments, including chromosome 9 orphons, because counts were too low. An association between a missense DCLRE1C variant and V-gene and J-gene trimming of TCR beta chains was found in a later genetic analysis and replicated in an independent cohort. An earlier analysis of 587 of the donors showed that most TCR beta V segments appeared in productive rearrangements either about 90% or about 30% of the time, which broadly matched IMGT annotations. Most CMV-associated TCR beta chains appeared to be HLA-restricted in a later analysis, and the HLA associations seemed to be driven largely by CMV exposure. A further reported finding was that TCR beta sequences accurately predicted the HLA-A and HLA-B alleles for most subjects in the first cohort. Some IMGT-functional V segments, including TRBV6-2 and TRBV6-3, could not be distinguished by the 87-base-pair reads and were therefore excluded. The only immune exposure information available for the cohort was CMV serostatus.

The germline V and J ends show losses of 6 bases and 5 bases respectively, and no gene match explains 5 bases of the junction. From the cysteine up to the phenylalanine, the CDR3 has a length of 14 residues. Only CDR3 DNA is held: 42 bases, read in frame from base 1. Per the germline V gene, SNHLY is the CDR1 and FYNNEI is the CDR2. Input material: PBMCs. Here the chain combines TRBV2 and TRBJ1-1; 11 junctional bases match TRBD1. The TCR comes from a woman in her forties or fifties in good health and CMV-seronegative. The sequenced DNA: TGTGCCAGCAGCTACGGACAGGGGGCGACTGAAGCTTTCTTT. Its protein reads: CASSYGQGATEAFF.